Each of the 19 T cell receptor beta chains below was sequenced from the same sample in a study of OX40 agonist ivuxolimab in advanced cancers. Profiled with immunoSEQ multiplex PCR; TCRdb holds only in-frame clones, not every one. The sample contains roughly 67,000 clones, more than 65% of which appear only once. The sequenced sample was CD4+ or CD8+ T cells sorted from blood, obtained in a trial of the OX40 agonist ivuxolimab. The source of these receptors is an adult with an advanced solid tumor such as melanoma, head and neck, liver or kidney cancer.

The CDR3 sequence is CASGAGAGELFF. The CDR3 DNA is TGTGCCAGCGGAGCGGGAGCCGGGGAGCTGTTTTTT. The chain uses TRBV11-3 and TRBJ2-2; 8 positions match TRBD2. V trimming: 8 bases; J trimming: 6 bases; junction bases outside the gene matches: 2. CDR1 SGHNT and CDR2 YENEEA come from the germline V gene. The CDR3 is made up of 12 amino acids.

This chain uses TRBV19 with TRBJ1-5; 8 bases are a match to TRBD1. Germline CDR1 is LNHDA and CDR2 is SQIVND (reference sequence). The CDR3 is 16 residues long. With V trimmed by 6 bases and J by 0 bases, 7 bases remained unmatched. In DNA, the CDR3 is TGTGCCAGTAGCCGACAGGGGACAAATAGCAATCAGCCCCAGCATTTT. The encoded protein is CASSRQGTNSNQPQHF.

This clone appeared a single time. This chain links TRBV6-6 with TRBJ1-1; D remains ambiguous. The V gene's germline CDR1 is MNHNY and CDR2 SVGAGI (reference sequence). V shed 2 bases and J shed 3 bases, with 13 bases lying between them. The CDR3 extends over 15 amino acids. The chain's CDR3 is CASSYRQLRDTEAFF. The CDR3 DNA sequence: TGTGCCAGCAGTTACCGCCAATTGAGGGACACTGAAGCTTTCTTT.

V and J are TRBV6-5 and TRBJ1-2, with a tentative D call TRBD1 (5 bases). The CDR3 covers 13 residues. Germline V gene sequence: CDR1 MNHEY, CDR2 SVGAGI. V was clipped by 2 bases and J by 5 bases, with 9 bases between them. The CDR3 sequence is CASSYEGLYGYTF. The CDR3 nucleotides read TGTGCCAGCAGTTACGAGGGGTTGTATGGCTACACCTTC.

The gene calls are TRBV28 and TRBJ2-7; no clear D gene. V lost 3 bases and J lost 0, with 9 bases in between. The V gene's germline CDR1 is MDHEN and CDR2 SYDVKM. The CDR3 has 14 amino acids. CDR3 amino acids: CASSFPPSSYEQYF. CDR3 in DNA: TGTGCCAGCAGTTTCCCCCCGAGCTCCTACGAGCAGTACTTC.

The chain links TRBV6-5 to TRBJ2-2; D gene unclear. V lost 8 bases, J lost 0 bases, and 4 bases lay in between. Looked up from germline, CDR1 is MNHEY and CDR2 is SVGAGI. The CDR3 is made up of 12 amino acids. This chain's CDR3 is CASEANTGELFF. DNA for the CDR3: TGTGCCAGCGAAGCGAACACCGGGGAGCTGTTTTTT.

CDR3 amino acids: CASRKGPNTGELFF. CDR3 nucleotides: TGTGCCAGCCGCAAAGGTCCTAACACCGGGGAGCTGTTTTTT. The V call is TRBV2, the J call TRBJ2-2; no clear D. V lost 8 bases, J lost 2 bases, and 12 bases lay in between. Germline assignment: CDR1 SNHLY and CDR2 FYNNEI. This CDR3 is built from 14 residues.

The chain couples TRBV11-2 to TRBJ2-7, with 8 bases aligning to TRBD1. The ends lost 3 bases at V and 4 bases at J; junction bases unmatched: 2. From germline, CDR1 is SGHAT and CDR2 FQNNGV. The CDR3 totals 13 residues. The CDR3 nucleotides are TGTGCCAGCAGCTTTGACAGGGGTTACGAGCAGTACTTC. Translation: CASSFDRGYEQYF. Combining the CDR3 with reference TRBV11-2 and TRBJ2-7 gives the whole variable domain EAGVAQSPRYKIIEKRQSVAFWCNPISGHATLYWYQQILGQGPKLLIQFQNNGVVDDSQLPKDRFSAERLKGVDSTLKIQPAKLEDSAVYLCASSFDRGYEQYFGPGTRLTVT.

To note about this clone: The same CDR3 can be traced to other DNA sequences in this sample. J is TRBJ1-2 and V is TRBV7-2; D is uncertain. CDR1 is SGHTA, CDR2 FQGNSA, per germline. Trimming removed 0 bases from V and 7 bases from J, with 9 bases in between. This CDR3 contains 13 residues. CDR3: CASSLADGGGYTF. The CDR3 nucleotides are TGTGCCAGCAGCTTAGCAGATGGCGGTGGCTACACCTTC.

The chain uses TRBV11-2 and TRBJ1-2, with TRBD1 identical over 7 bases. The trim removed 2 bases at V and 4 bases at J, leaving 1 base unmatched. The germline V gene has CDR1 SGHAT and CDR2 FQNNGV. CDR3 length: 13 amino acids. CDR3 in DNA: TGTGCCAGCAGCTTAAGGGACAGCTATGGCTACACCTTC. It codes for CASSLRDSYGYTF.

The chain is built from TRBV6-7 and TRBJ2-2; the D gene could be TRBD1 or TRBD2 (5 bases each). TRBV6-7 is identified as an open reading frame with a role that is uncertain. The CDR3 spans 16 residues. V was trimmed by 4 bases and J by 8 bases, leaving 20 bases between them. CDR3 in amino acids: CASSWGFSPIYGELFF. DNA of the CDR3: TGTGCCAGCAGTTGGGGGTTTAGCCCTATATATGGGGAGCTGTTTTTT.

The chain recombines TRBV4-3 with TRBJ2-2; tentatively, D is TRBD1 (5 bases). CDR1 and CDR2 (germline): LGHNA, YSLEER. V was cut by 0 bases and J by 5 bases, with 16 bases left in between. This CDR3 comprises 17 residues. As DNA, the CDR3 is TGCGCCAGCAGCCAAGACAGGGCCCGAAGACCTACCGGGGAGCTGTTTTTT. Translation gives CASSQDRARRPTGELFF.

The chain carries TRBV29-1 and TRBJ2-5; 12 nucleotides agree with TRBD1. The CDR3 runs 14 residues. The junction had 4 bases not matched to a gene; V was cut back by 4 bases and J by 4 bases. Germline lookup yields CDR1 SQVTM and CDR2 ANQGSEA. CDR3 loop: CSVVGQGAGETQYF. CDR3 in DNA: TGCAGCGTTGTGGGACAGGGGGCAGGAGAGACCCAGTACTTC.

At least ten counts were recorded for this clone. The rearrangement uses TRBV7-9 and TRBJ2-5; possible D gene TRBD2, 5 bases. The V end lost 1 base, the J end lost 4 bases, and 22 bases lay between the germline ends. This CDR3 comprises 18 residues. CDR1 SEHNR and CDR2 FQNEAQ come from the germline V gene (reference sequence). The CDR3 DNA reads as TGTGCCAGCAGCTTAGGAAGGAACGCTCGGGTGGGGAGAGAGACCCAGTACTTC. Its translation is CASSLGRNARVGRETQYF.

V is TRBV28 and J is TRBJ2-3; TRBD2 agrees at 9 bases. Germline CDR1 is MDHEN and CDR2 is SYDVKM. The length of the CDR3 is 17 residues. After removal of 6 bases from V and 4 bases from J, the junction contained 14 bases not matched to a gene. The CDR3 region is CASRDNSGSGRSDTQYF. CDR3 in DNA: TGTGCCAGCAGAGACAATTCCGGGAGCGGGAGGTCAGATACGCAGTATTTT.

The chain couples TRBV12-1 to TRBJ2-7; the table assigns TRBD2, which was not confirmed against the DNA. TRBV12-1 is shown as a pseudogene. The CDR3 extends over 14 amino acids. CDR3 coding DNA: TGTGCCAGCAGCTACGACTCGTTGTCCTACGAGCAGTACTTC. Protein sequence: CASSYDSLSYEQYF.

This clone was observed a few times. J is TRBJ2-5 and V is TRBV7-6, with 8 bases identical to TRBD2. CDR3 length equals 16 residues. CDR1 SGHVS and CDR2 FNYEAQ come from the germline V gene. J was trimmed by 4 bases and V by 5 bases; bases with no gene match: 12. The CDR3 DNA reads as TGTGCCAGCAGCACCAAGAGTGGGACTAGGACAGAGACCCAGTACTTC. Translation gives CASSTKSGTRTETQYF.

The V call is TRBV6-6, the J call TRBJ2-7; D may be TRBD2 (5 bases). V was trimmed by 7 bases and J by 3 bases, leaving 19 bases between them. In germline, CDR1 is MNHNY, CDR2 SVGAGI (reference sequence). The CDR3 spans 15 residues. CDR3: CASTTFGGSYYEQYF. Here the CDR3 DNA reads TGTGCCAGCACTACATTCGGAGGTTCCTACTACGAGCAGTACTTC.

This clone was observed a few times. The chain is built from TRBV7-9 and TRBJ1-1; D is uncertain. Germline assignment: CDR1 SEHNR and CDR2 FQNEAQ (reference sequence). Trimming pared 6 bases from V and 1 base from J, leaving 6 bases between. The CDR3 has 12 residues. For the CDR3, the DNA is TGTGCCAGCAGGGCCCAGAACACTGAAGCTTTCTTT. This encodes CASRAQNTEAFF. The full variable domain, its missing parts supplied by reference TRBV7-9 and TRBJ1-1, is DTGVSQNPRHKITKRGQNVTFRCDPISEHNRLYWYRQTLGQGPEFLTYFQNEAQLEKSRLLSDRFSAERPKGSFSTLEIQRTEQGDSAMYLCASRAQNTEAFFGQGTRLTVV.